Below, 26 T cell receptor beta chains from the same sample are listed, as sequenced in a study of T cell repertoires in cytomegalovirus infection. TCRdb independently ran MiXCR on the reads; one entry per CDR3 protein. Among hundreds of thousands of distinct CDR3 sequences listed, approximately 24% were seen once. Sample: CD8+ T cells from PBMCs. The receptors were gathered from a human donor in good health (CMV status not recorded). Some clones in this sample may be carry-over from other donors' samples.

This clonotype appeared many times. The genes are TRBV5-8 and TRBJ2-1; 7 bases align to TRBD2. Trimming at V came to 0 bases and at J to 1 base, leaving 10 bases not matched to a gene. Per the germline V gene, CDR1 is SGHTS and CDR2 is YDEGEE. The CDR3 runs to 18 residues. The CDR3 sequence is CASSLGPTSDASYNEQFF. CDR3 in DNA: TGTGCCAGCAGCTTGGGTCCAACTAGCGATGCTTCCTACAATGAGCAGTTCTTC.

With regard to this clonotype: Since a much larger clone is just one base distant, this may be a read error. The V call is TRBV11-3, the J call TRBJ2-2; 8 nucleotides match TRBD1. V shed 5 bases and J 7 bases; nucleotides not matched to a gene: 9. The CDR3 length is 15 residues. Germline CDR1 and CDR2: SGHNT and YENEEA. The CDR3 sequence is CASSPRTGLIGELFF. The CDR3 DNA sequence: TGTGCCAGCAGCCCCCGGACAGGGCTGATCGGGGAGCTGTTTTTT.

The table lists this clonotype with many counts. This chain links TRBV5-8 with TRBJ2-7; D gene unclear. Germline lookup yields CDR1 SGHTS and CDR2 YDEGEE. V lost 2 bases and J lost 2, with 2 bases in between. The CDR3 runs to 11 residues. CDR3 region: CASSFTYEQYV. The CDR3 DNA reads TGTGCCAGCAGCTTCACCTACGAGCAGTACGTC.

V and J are TRBV6-5 and TRBJ2-7; weak D call: TRBD1 (5 bases). Germline V gene lookup returns CDR1 MNHEY and CDR2 SVGAGI. The V end lost 6 bases, the J end lost 3 bases, and 24 bases lay between the germline ends. This CDR3 comprises 17 residues. CDR3: CASSPRVYRQQGYEQYF. CDR3 sequence (DNA): TGTGCCAGCAGCCCCAGAGTTTACCGACAGCAGGGCTACGAGCAGTACTTC.

This clonotype was counted between two and nine times. The chain has TRBV7-2 and TRBJ1-1; D possibly corresponds to TRBD1 (6 bases). The CDR3 loop spans 13 amino acids. V was cut by 5 bases and J by 5 bases, with 12 bases left in between. Per germline, CDR1 SGHTA and CDR2 FQGNSA. Here the CDR3 reads CASSPGAVTEAFF. The CDR3 DNA follows: TGTGCCAGCAGCCCGGGGGCGGTTACTGAAGCTTTCTTT.

This clonotype was found a few times. This chain links TRBV7-6 with TRBJ2-7, with TRBD2 as a possible D gene (5 bases). V was pared by 4 bases and J by 5 bases, with 9 bases between. Germline CDR1 and CDR2: SGHVS and FNYEAQ. The CDR3 is made up of 12 amino acids. The DNA for the CDR3 is TGTGCCAGCAGCTCGGGATATCACGAGCAGTACTTC. Translated, it gives CASSSGYHEQYF.

This clonotype was recorded a few times. V and J are TRBV27 and TRBJ2-2; TRBD1 might be the D (6 bases). V was clipped by 6 bases and J by 2 bases, with 10 bases between them. The CDR3 has 14 residues. The germline CDR1 and CDR2 sequences are MNHEY and SMNVEV (reference sequence). The CDR3 loop is CASRQGFNTGELFF. As DNA, the CDR3 is TGTGCCAGCAGACAGGGCTTCAACACCGGGGAGCTGTTTTTT.

The chain recombines TRBV19 with TRBJ1-2, with D possibly TRBD1 on 5 matching bases. From germline, CDR1 is LNHDA and CDR2 SQIVND (reference sequence). This CDR3 has 16 residues. V was shortened by 3 bases and J by 4 bases, with 18 bases between the two germline ends. The CDR3 sequence is CASSMAQGEKIYGYTF. In nucleotides, the CDR3 is TGTGCCAGTAGTATGGCCCAGGGAGAAAAGATCTATGGCTACACCTTC.

In its sample, this clonotype was seen a few times. This chain links TRBV28 with TRBJ2-7; a weak D match, TRBD1 (6 bases). V shed 2 bases and J shed 0 bases, with 8 bases lying between them. The germline CDR1 and CDR2 sequences are MDHEN and SYDVKM. The CDR3 totals 14 residues. CDR3 sequence: CASSLQGSSYEQYV. CDR3 in DNA: TGTGCCAGCAGTTTACAGGGGAGCTCCTACGAGCAGTACGTC.

In nucleotides, the CDR3 is TGTGCCAGCAGGTTTCCGGGACAGGGGGGAGTCGGCTACACCTTC. Protein: CASRFPGQGGVGYTF. J is TRBJ1-2 and V is TRBV7-9, with 11 bases lining up with TRBD1. V dropped 6 bases and J dropped 8; count of bases not matched to a gene: 11. The CDR3 contains 15 residues. From germline, CDR1 is SEHNR and CDR2 FQNEAQ (reference sequence).

On this clonotype: This clone may be a read error of a much larger clone one base away. J is TRBJ1-6 and V is TRBV7-8; D uncertain. This CDR3 has 13 amino acids. With 0 bases removed from V and 8 bases from J, the gap between germline ends came to 5 bases. In germline, CDR1 is SGHVS, CDR2 FQNEAQ. CDR3 coding DNA: TGTGCCAGCAGCTTAGCAGACTATTCACCCCTCCACTTT. Encoded protein: CASSLADYSPLHF.

This clonotype was detected ten times or more. The V and J genes are TRBV7-9 and TRBJ1-4, with TRBD1 as a possible D gene (6 bases). There are 14 residues in the CDR3. Germline CDR1 SEHNR, CDR2 FQNEAQ (reference sequence). The V gene lost 5 bases and the J gene lost 11 bases, with 18 bases spanning the gap. The CDR3 loop reads CASSPKGENPKLFF. CDR3 sequence (DNA): TGTGCCAGCAGCCCGAAGGGGGAAAATCCGAAACTGTTTTTT.

This clonotype was counted a few times. The chain combines TRBV4-1 with TRBJ1-6; 7 nucleotides line up with TRBD1. From germline, CDR1 is MGHRA and CDR2 YSYEKL. CDR3 length: 19 amino acids. V dropped 3 bases and J dropped 5; count of bases not matched to a gene: 16. The CDR3 reads CASSQEDWDVQGHNSPLHF. The CDR3 region has the DNA TGCGCCAGCAGCCAGGAAGATTGGGACGTACAGGGGCATAATTCACCCCTCCACTTT.

There are many counts of this clonotype. The J gene is TRBJ2-7, the V gene TRBV28; TRBD2 is a possible D gene (6 bases). CDR1 MDHEN and CDR2 SYDVKM come from the germline V gene. This CDR3 spans 12 amino acids. Trimming took off 3 bases at V and 6 bases at J, with 9 bases between the two ends. For the CDR3, the DNA is TGTGCCAGCAGTTTGGGCGGGGTCGAGCAGTACGTC. Translating it yields CASSLGGVEQYV.

The gene calls are TRBV12-3 or TRBV12-4 and TRBJ1-2; D may be TRBD1 (5 bases). The ends were cut back, 3 bases at V and 4 bases at J, with 18 bases in the middle. There are 16 residues in the CDR3. CDR3 protein: CASSFPGRLRGYGYTF. The CDR3 region has the DNA TGTGCCAGCAGTTTTCCCGGACGGCTAAGGGGCTATGGCTACACCTTC.

This clonotype was counted a few times. This chain uses TRBV19 with TRBJ1-2; TRBD1 matches at 7 bases. Germline V CDR1 and CDR2: LNHDA, SQIVND (reference sequence). The CDR3 length is 15 residues. The V gene end was trimmed by 7 bases and the J gene end by 4 bases; junction bases not matched to a gene: 12. The CDR3 sequence: CASTLRQGSSYGYTF. The CDR3 coding sequence is TGTGCCAGTACTCTCCGACAGGGATCGAGCTATGGCTACACCTTC. The variable domain in full, completed from reference TRBV19 and TRBJ1-2, reads DGGITQSPKYLFRKEGQNVTLSCEQNLNHDAMYWYRQDPGQGLRLIYYSQIVNDFQKGDIAEGYSVSREKKESFPLTVTSAQKNPTAFYLCASTLRQGSSYGYTFGSGTRLTVV.

On this clonotype: One end of the junction varies from germline; a read error may be responsible. The rearrangement uses TRBV15 and TRBJ1-1, with a possible D match to TRBD1 (5 bases). Germline V lookup: CDR1 LNHNV, CDR2 YYDKDF (reference sequence). This CDR3 contains 16 residues. In nucleotides, the CDR3 is TGTGCCGCCAGCCCCGGGGTAGCAGGGATGAACACTGAAGCTTTCTTT. Residues: CAASPGVAGMNTEAFF. Complete variable domain (other parts from reference TRBV15 and TRBJ1-1): DAMVIQNPRYQVTQFGKPVTLSCSQTLNHNVMYWYQQKSSQAPKLLFHYYDKDFNNEADTPDNFQSRRPNTSFCFLDIRSPGLGDTAMYLCAASPGVAGMNTEAFFGQGTRLTVV.

In its sample, this clonotype was seen a few times. This rearrangement joins TRBV4-1 to TRBJ2-1; 8 bases line up with TRBD2. V gave up 1 base and J gave up 10 bases; unmatched junction bases: 6. Germline V lookup: CDR1 MGHRA, CDR2 YSYEKL. The CDR3 has 14 amino acids. CDR3: CASSQGTGGLEQFF. The CDR3 DNA reads as TGCGCCAGCAGCCAAGGGACGGGGGGGCTGGAGCAGTTCTTC.

This clonotype has more than one count but fewer than ten. The chain carries TRBV6-5 and TRBJ1-1; 7 bases fit TRBD1. This CDR3 has 14 residues. Germline CDR1 reads MNHEY; CDR2 reads SVGAGI. With 4 bases clipped from V and 4 bases from J, the junction kept 6 bases outside the gene matches. CDR3 region: CASSSTGLVTEAFF. CDR3 bases: TGTGCCAGCAGTTCGACAGGGCTGGTCACTGAAGCTTTCTTT.

Details on this clonotype: Just one base apart from a much larger clone, this may be a read error. This sequence joins TRBV28 and TRBJ2-2; unclear D gene. Germline CDR1 and CDR2: MDHEN and SYDVKM. The CDR3 is 11 amino acids. CDR3 region: CASSPTRELFF. For the CDR3, the DNA is TGTGCCAGCAGTCCCACCAGGGAGCTGTTTTTT.

A few counts support this clonotype. The chain couples TRBV5-1 to TRBJ2-1; 8 nucleotides line up with TRBD1. The J segment lost 8 bases and the V segment lost 5 bases, leaving 12 bases of the junction unmatched. Germline lookup yields CDR1 SGHRS and CDR2 YFSETQ. This CDR3 has 15 residues. The CDR3 region is CASSTTRGHGDEQFF. CDR3 coding DNA: TGCGCCAGCAGTACAACCAGGGGGCACGGTGATGAGCAGTTCTTC.

The chain joins TRBV29-1 to TRBJ2-6; TRBD1 might be the D (6 bases). Deletions cut 4 bases from V and 1 base from J, with 14 bases between. From germline, CDR1 is SQVTM and CDR2 ANQGSEA. The CDR3 has 16 residues. The DNA of the CDR3 is TGCAGCGTTGGATTCAGGGGAAGGTCTGGGGCCAACGTCCTGACTTTC. This translates into CSVGFRGRSGANVLTF.

The table lists this clonotype with a few counts. The CDR3 loop reads CSALGVSPYEQYF. As DNA, the CDR3 is TGCAGTGCGCTAGGAGTATCACCCTACGAGCAGTACTTC. This sequence joins TRBV20-1 and TRBJ2-7, with unresolved D. V was cut by 6 bases and J by 2 bases, with 14 bases left in between. Germline CDR1 reads DFQATT; CDR2 reads SNEGSKA (reference sequence). CDR3 length: 13 residues.

This clonotype was counted at least ten times. The rearrangement joins TRBV7-6 to TRBJ2-7, with TRBD2 identical over 7 bases. Trimming took 0 bases from V and 7 from J; bases not matched to a gene: 3. Germline assignment: CDR1 SGHVS and CDR2 FNYEAQ. This CDR3 has 13 residues. The CDR3 sequence: CASSLAELAEQYF. The CDR3, as DNA: TGTGCCAGCAGCTTAGCAGAACTAGCGGAGCAGTACTTC.

This clonotype was recorded at least ten times. The V gene is TRBV6-1, the J gene TRBJ2-5; 8 positions agree with TRBD2. CDR1 MNHNS and CDR2 SASEGT come from the germline V gene. The CDR3 is 15 residues long. Trimming cost V 3 bases and J 2 bases; bases outside gene matches: 5. The CDR3 DNA is TGTGCCAGCAGTGAGGCCGGACTAGCTCAAGAGACCCAGTACTTC. Protein product: CASSEAGLAQETQYF.

This clonotype occurred many times. V and J are TRBV7-8 and TRBJ2-3; 12 bases match TRBD2. This CDR3 spans 13 amino acids. Germline V gene data show CDR1 as SGHVS and CDR2 as FQNEAQ. J was trimmed by 4 bases and V by 10 bases; bases with no gene match: 3. CDR3 DNA: TGTGCCACCACTAGCGGGGGGCCAGATACGCAGTATTTT. It is translated as CATTSGGPDTQYF.